A selection of T cell receptor beta chains follows, all from one sample in a study of cytomegalovirus exposure and HLA in healthy donors. Sequencing was performed with immunoSEQ multiplex PCR; in TCRdb, only in-frame clones are kept and a portion is missing. Of around 280,000 clones in the sample, approximately 90% were seen once. The sequencing input was PBMCs. The source of these receptors is a woman aged 18-29 years in good health and CMV-seronegative. Each CDR3 is given with its conserved first and last residue. Each record gives: clone size, J gene, D gene, V gene, CDR3 protein, CDR3 DNA. The D gene is left open where the match is weak. Clone size appears in some rows only: once, few, many, or a class for an expanded clone.

>NA|TRBJ1-4|TRBD1|TRBV4-1
CASKWTGSNEKLFF
TGCGCCAGCAAATGGACAGGGAGTAATGAAAAACTGTTTTTT
>NA|TRBJ2-3|TRBD1|TRBV11-1
CASSVRDRGPTQYF
TGTGCCAGCAGCGTCCGGGACAGGGGGCCCACGCAGTATTTT
>NA|TRBJ2-7|NA|TRBV5-1
CASSSFGMNEQYF
TGCGCCAGCAGCTCATTCGGGATGAACGAGCAGTACTTC
>few|TRBJ1-2|NA|TRBV27
CASSLYPQPGDYGYTF
TGTGCCAGCAGTTTATATCCCCAACCGGGGGACTATGGCTACACCTTC
>NA|TRBJ1-1|NA|TRBV7-3
CASSSPPSAGPNNTEAFF
TGTGCCAGCAGCTCCCCGCCTTCAGCGGGCCCTAACAACACTGAAGCTTTCTTT
>NA|TRBJ1-1|NA|TRBV19
CASSIYGNTEAFF
TGTGCCAGTAGTATATACGGGAACACTGAAGCTTTCTTT
>NA|TRBJ1-1|TRBD1|TRBV6-5
CASSYSTGANTEAFF
TGTGCCAGCAGTTATTCGACAGGGGCCAACACTGAAGCTTTCTTT
>NA|TRBJ1-2|TRBD1|TRBV25-1
CASSERDSGYYGYTF
TGTGCCAGCAGTGAACGGGACAGTGGCTACTATGGCTACACCTTC
>NA|TRBJ2-1|TRBD1|TRBV19
CASSMTGVYNEQFF
TGTGCCAGTAGTATGACAGGGGTTTACAATGAGCAGTTCTTC
>NA|TRBJ1-1|NA|TRBV19
CASSLGAANTEAFF
TGTGCCAGTAGTTTAGGGGCCGCGAACACTGAAGCTTTCTTT
>once|TRBJ1-2|TRBD1|TRBV5-1
CASSPGTGWSNYGYTF
TGCGCCAGCAGCCCGGGGACAGGTTGGTCTAACTATGGCTACACCTTC
>NA|TRBJ2-1|TRBD2|TRBV5-1
CASSFPGLANNEQFF
TGCGCCAGCAGCTTCCCGGGACTAGCTAACAATGAGCAGTTCTTC
>few|TRBJ2-2|TRBD2|TRBV7-2
CASSLAGGRTGELFF
TGTGCCAGCAGCCTAGCGGGGGGGCGGACCGGGGAGCTGTTTTTT
>NA|TRBJ2-5|TRBD1|TRBV12-5
CASGLTGAVETQYF
TGTGCTAGTGGTTTGACAGGGGCGGTGGAGACCCAGTACTTC
>NA|TRBJ1-1|NA|TRBV5-6
CASSLADFSGAFF
TGTGCCAGCAGCTTAGCCGATTTTAGCGGGGCTTTCTTT
>once|TRBJ2-7|NA|TRBV27
CASSLVWDKYYEQYF
TGTGCCAGCAGTTTAGTTTGGGACAAGTACTACGAGCAGTACTTC
>NA|TRBJ2-3|NA|TRBV5-6
CASSLGGAPADTQYF
TGTGCCAGCAGCTTAGGGGGGGCGCCTGCAGATACGCAGTATTTT
>NA|TRBJ1-5|TRBD1|TRBV10-3
CAITPGQNQPQHF
TGTGCCATCACTCCGGGACAGAACCAGCCCCAGCATTTT
>NA|TRBJ2-5|TRBD1|TRBV6-5
CASSFRERGPQETQYF
TGTGCCAGCAGTTTCAGAGAGAGGGGGCCCCAGGAGACCCAGTACTTC
>NA|TRBJ2-7|TRBD2|TRBV5-1
CASTETSGVTYEQYF
TGCGCCAGCACCGAGACTAGCGGGGTTACCTACGAGCAGTACTTC
>once|TRBJ2-7|NA|TRBV27
CATSRQGGGYEQYF
TGTGCAACCTCTCGGCAGGGAGGAGGCTACGAGCAGTACTTC
>NA|TRBJ2-3|NA|TRBV5-6
CASSLYITDTQYF
TGTGCCAGCAGCTTGTACATCACAGATACGCAGTATTTT
>NA|TRBJ1-1|NA|TRBV13
CASSLQGQGNTEAFF
TGTGCCAGCAGCTTACAGGGCCAGGGGAACACTGAAGCTTTCTTT
>NA|TRBJ1-2|TRBD1|TRBV5-8
CASSLIYLATGVFYTF
TGTGCCAGCAGCTTGATTTATCTCGCGACAGGGGTTTTCTACACCTTC
>NA|TRBJ1-4|TRBD1|TRBV30
CAWSVPSRWTGRPPDNEKLFF
TGTGCCTGGAGTGTACCTTCAAGGTGGACAGGACGGCCCCCAGATAATGAAAAACTGTTTTTT
>NA|TRBJ1-2|NA|TRBV10-3
CAISEGNYNYGYTF
TGTGCCATCAGTGAGGGAAACTATAACTATGGCTACACCTTC
>NA|TRBJ1-2|NA|TRBV5-1
CASSLGTPIGYGYTF
TGCGCCAGCAGCTTGGGGACACCTATCGGCTATGGCTACACCTTC